These 32 T cell receptor beta chains were sequenced from one sample in a study of control samples from healthy donors and cancer patients. Clones were sequenced by immunoSEQ multiplex PCR, and TCRdb holds only the in-frame ones, with some missing. The data show 65,000 to 95,000 clones, 87% seen once. The sequenced sample was blood. These receptors were taken from a man in his fifties or sixties in good health.

The chain links TRBV5-1 to TRBJ1-1; D is uncertain. Germline CDR1 is SGHRS and CDR2 is YFSETQ. The CDR3 consists of 13 residues. The ends were cut back, 0 bases at V and 2 bases at J, with 5 bases in the middle. In nucleotides, the CDR3 is TGCGCCAGCAGCTTGGATACAAACACTGAAGCTTTCTTT. Its translation: CASSLDTNTEAFF.

The chain employs TRBV10-3 and TRBJ2-1, with 13 bases lining up with TRBD2. Germline CDR1 reads ENHRY; CDR2 reads SYGVKD. This CDR3 spans 15 amino acids. Trimming cost V 5 bases and J 6 bases; bases outside gene matches: 4. CDR3 DNA sequence: TGTGCCATCAGTCTACTAGCGGGAGGGCCCAATGAGCAGTTCTTC. As protein: CAISLLAGGPNEQFF.

The genes are TRBV4-1 and TRBJ1-3; 7 bases match TRBD1. The germline gives CDR1 MGHRA, CDR2 YSYEKL. The CDR3 has 17 amino acids. V dropped 1 base and J dropped 0; count of bases not matched to a gene: 6. CDR3 DNA: TGCGCCAGCAGCCAAGCACCTACAGGGGTCTCTGGAAACACCATATATTTT. As protein: CASSQAPTGVSGNTIYF.

The chain recombines TRBV19 with TRBJ1-3; a possible D gene is TRBD1 (5 bases). The CDR3 runs to 15 residues. V was clipped by 3 bases and J by 2 bases, with 11 bases between them. In germline, CDR1 is LNHDA, CDR2 SQIVND (reference sequence). Here the CDR3 DNA reads TGTGCCAGTAGTATTGACAGAACCACTGGAAACACCATATATTTT. This codes for CASSIDRTTGNTIYF.

This rearrangement joins TRBV4-3 to TRBJ2-3, with TRBD2 as a possible D gene (6 bases). The CDR3 runs to 14 residues. CDR1 is LGHNA and CDR2 is YSLEER in the germline V gene. Between the trimmed V and J ends, which lost 0 bases and 4 bases, there was a span of 8 bases. Here the CDR3 reads CASSQEWGADTQYF. The CDR3 DNA sequence: TGCGCCAGCAGCCAAGAATGGGGGGCAGATACGCAGTATTTT.

This clone was recorded a few times. For the CDR3, the DNA is TGCGCCAGCAGCCAAGGAGAGACTAGCGGTGCCTACGAGCAGTACTTC. Translated, it gives CASSQGETSGAYEQYF. The chain joins TRBV4-3 to TRBJ2-7; 9 positions match TRBD2. Germline V lookup: CDR1 LGHNA, CDR2 YSLEER. The CDR3 covers 16 residues. V trimming: 1 base; J trimming: 2 bases; junction bases outside the gene matches: 6.

V usage is TRBV2 and J usage is TRBJ2-3, with 10 bases aligning to TRBD2. Germline lookup yields CDR1 SNHLY and CDR2 FYNNEI. The CDR3 is 16 amino acids. After removal of 2 bases from V and 6 bases from J, the junction contained 8 bases not matched to a gene. The CDR3 spells CASSELQRGGSDTQYF. The DNA of the CDR3 is TGTGCCAGCAGTGAACTCCAGCGGGGGGGATCGGATACGCAGTATTTT.

In its sample, this clone was seen once. The J gene is TRBJ1-1, the V gene TRBV2; unclear D gene. The CDR3 loop spans 10 amino acids. Germline V lookup: CDR1 SNHLY, CDR2 FYNNEI. V lost 4 bases and J lost 9, with 6 bases in between. CDR3 protein: CASSATQAFF. Here the CDR3 DNA reads TGTGCCAGCAGTGCGACTCAAGCTTTCTTT.

The chain joins TRBV30 to TRBJ1-1; D is ambiguous. The CDR3 covers 13 residues. The germline V gene encodes CDR1 GTSNPN and CDR2 SVGIG (reference sequence). With 6 bases removed from V and 0 bases from J, the gap between germline ends came to 11 bases. The CDR3: CACHAPVNTEAFF. The CDR3 nucleotides are TGTGCCTGCCATGCCCCGGTGAACACTGAAGCTTTCTTT. The full variable domain, in which reference TRBV30 and TRBJ1-1 provide the parts outside the CDR3, is SQTIHQWPATLVQPVGSPLSLECTVEGTSNPNLYWYRQAAGRGLQLLFYSVGIGQISSEVPQNLSASRPQDRQFILSSKKLLLSDSGFYLCACHAPVNTEAFFGQGTRLTVV.

The genes are TRBV29-1 and TRBJ1-2, with D possibly TRBD1 on 6 matching bases. The CDR3 is made up of 13 amino acids. The germline V and J ends were trimmed by 0 bases and 4 bases, with 9 bases remaining between them. Germline CDR1 reads SQVTM; CDR2 reads ANQGSEA. Here the CDR3 DNA reads TGCAGCGTTGAAGAGGGGGCGAGCTATGGCTACACCTTC. This codes for CSVEEGASYGYTF.

The chain combines TRBV27 with TRBJ1-1; possibly TRBD1 for D (5 bases). The CDR3 is made up of 15 amino acids. V was clipped by 5 bases and J by 2 bases, with 15 bases between them. Germline CDR1 reads MNHEY; CDR2 reads SMNVEV (reference sequence). The DNA of the CDR3 is TGTGCCAGCAGTGAACGGGACGGGTTAAACACTGAAGCTTTCTTT. Protein product: CASSERDGLNTEAFF.

The V call is TRBV6-5, the J call TRBJ2-7, with 7 bases matching TRBD1. CDR1 is MNHEY, CDR2 SVGAGI, per germline. V was pared by 2 bases and J by 3 bases, with 10 bases of the junction left unmatched. The CDR3 runs to 16 residues. CDR3 nucleotides: TGTGCCAGCAGTTACCCCTACAGGGGTCTTTACTACGAGCAGTACTTC. Translated, it gives CASSYPYRGLYYEQYF.

The chain links TRBV7-8 to TRBJ2-1; 9 bases line up with TRBD2. This CDR3 region has 16 residues. Per germline, CDR1 SGHVS and CDR2 FQNEAQ. V was pared by 6 bases and J by 8 bases, with 14 bases of the junction left unmatched. CDR3 in amino acids: CASSRLAGASADEQFF. In DNA form, the CDR3 reads TGTGCCAGCAGTCGGTTAGCGGGGGCCTCCGCCGATGAGCAGTTCTTC. Supplemented by reference TRBV7-8 and TRBJ2-1, the full variable domain reads GAGVSQSPRYKVAKRGQDVALRCDPISGHVSLFWYQQALGQGPEFLTYFQNEAQLDKSGLPSDRFFAERPEGSVSTLKIQRTQQEDSAVYLCASSRLAGASADEQFFGPGTRLTVL.

This clone showed up just a few times. The chain uses TRBV5-1 and TRBJ1-6; maybe TRBD1 (5 bases). Trimming pared 1 base from V and 0 bases from J, leaving 8 bases between. Germline V lookup: CDR1 SGHRS, CDR2 YFSETQ. This CDR3 contains 16 residues. CDR3 protein: CASSLLGVSYNSPLHF. CDR3 in DNA: TGCGCCAGCAGCTTGTTAGGGGTCTCCTATAATTCACCCCTCCACTTT.

This clone was seen a handful of times. The chain employs TRBV25-1 and TRBJ1-4; no firm D call. The germline gives CDR1 MGHDK, CDR2 SYGVNS. Between the trimmed V and J ends, which lost 4 bases and 2 bases, there was a span of 11 bases. The CDR3 is made up of 15 amino acids. In DNA form, the CDR3 reads TGTGCCAGCAGTGCCTCCGGGGAGACTAATGAAAAACTGTTTTTT. Translated, it gives CASSASGETNEKLFF.

The sample holds one count of this clone. V gene TRBV19 combines with J gene TRBJ1-2, with D possibly matching TRBD1 (5 bases). The length of the CDR3 is 13 residues. The V end was cut by 7 bases, the J end by 6 bases, with 15 bases between. Per germline, CDR1 LNHDA and CDR2 SQIVND (reference sequence). Here the CDR3 DNA reads TGTGCCAGTAATCGGTCGGGGCGGAATGGCTACACCTTC. It is translated as CASNRSGRNGYTF.

V is TRBV6-5 and J is TRBJ1-2, with 7 bases matching TRBD1. V lost 5 bases to trimming and J lost 8 bases; unmatched junction nucleotides: 8. This CDR3 has 13 amino acids. Germline CDR1 reads MNHEY; CDR2 reads SVGAGI. In DNA form, the CDR3 reads TGTGCCAGCAGTCCTAAGGACAGGCGCGGCTACACCTTC. Translating gives CASSPKDRRGYTF.

The chain combines TRBV12-5 with TRBJ2-3; D is unresolved. CDR1 is LGHNT, CDR2 FRNRAP, per germline. This CDR3 has 14 residues. The ends were cut back, 0 bases at V and 2 bases at J, with 6 bases in the middle. The CDR3 nucleotides are TGTGCTAGTGGTTTGGTTACGATCACAGATACGCAGTATTTT. Translated: CASGLVTITDTQYF.

The chain is built from TRBV4-1 and TRBJ2-7, with 9 bases identical to TRBD1. With V trimmed by 3 bases and J by 6 bases, 9 bases remained unmatched. The germline gives CDR1 MGHRA, CDR2 YSYEKL. This CDR3 comprises 15 residues. CDR3 sequence reads: CASSHLLRDRVEQYF. The CDR3 DNA reads TGCGCCAGCAGCCACCTACTCCGGGACAGGGTCGAGCAGTACTTC.

This chain links TRBV6-5 with TRBJ2-1; no firm D call. The CDR3 contains 11 residues. The germline CDR1 and CDR2 sequences are MNHEY and SVGAGI. The CDR3 DNA reads TGTGTCGGCCAATCCTACAATGAGCAGTTCTTC. It yields the protein CVGQSYNEQFF.

The chain joins TRBV7-9 to TRBJ2-1, with 8 positions matching TRBD2. Germline V gene data show CDR1 as SEHNR and CDR2 as FQNEAQ (reference sequence). V lost 3 bases and J lost 2; bases outside the gene matches: 3. This CDR3 spans 15 amino acids. CDR3 DNA: TGTGCCAGCAGCTTTAGCGGGATTACCTACAATGAGCAGTTCTTC. Amino acid sequence: CASSFSGITYNEQFF.

The rearrangement links TRBV4-1 to TRBJ1-5; a possible D gene is TRBD1 (5 bases). Germline loops: CDR1 MGHRA, CDR2 YSYEKL. V lost 8 bases to trimming and J lost 1 base, with 15 bases between them. The CDR3 runs to 15 residues. The CDR3 sequence: CASGPPGRSNQPQHF. In DNA, the CDR3 is TGCGCCAGCGGACCCCCAGGGAGGAGCAATCAGCCCCAGCATTTT.

The chain links TRBV7-6 to TRBJ2-7; D gene ambiguous. Trimming shortened V by 1 base and J by 5 bases, and 6 bases separated the two germline ends. There are 12 residues in the CDR3. The germline V gene has CDR1 SGHVS and CDR2 FNYEAQ. This CDR3 is CASSLGADEQYF. The CDR3 DNA reads TGTGCCAGCAGCTTAGGGGCAGACGAGCAGTACTTC.

V usage is TRBV4-2 and J usage is TRBJ1-6; D ambiguous. Germline-derived CDR1 and CDR2 are LGHNA and YNFKEQ. Trimming took off 0 bases at V and 5 bases at J, with 11 bases between the two ends. The length of the CDR3 is 16 residues. The CDR3 DNA follows: TGTGCCAGCAGCCAAGAATTAGGAGCTGATAATTCACCCCTCCACTTT. Protein: CASSQELGADNSPLHF.

The chain carries TRBV19 and TRBJ2-2; 9 bases are shared with TRBD1. J lost 4 bases, V lost 5 bases, and 5 bases had no gene match. This CDR3 comprises 15 residues. Germline assignment: CDR1 LNHDA and CDR2 SQIVND (reference sequence). In DNA, the CDR3 is TGTGCCAGTAGTTACACAGGGGGCCTCACCGGGGAGCTGTTTTTT. It yields the protein CASSYTGGLTGELFF.

This chain's CDR3 is CASSGRPSTDTQYF. CDR3 in DNA: TGTGCCAGCAGCGGGAGACCTAGCACAGATACGCAGTATTTT. The chain combines TRBV14 with TRBJ2-3; TRBD2 might be the D (5 bases). CDR3 length: 14 residues. Germline loops: CDR1 SGHDN, CDR2 FVKESK. V was shortened by 5 bases and J by 0 bases, with 9 bases between the two germline ends.

V and J are TRBV3-1 (or the pseudogene TRBV3-2) and TRBJ2-7; D is perhaps TRBD2 (5 bases). The CDR3 is made up of 14 amino acids. V lost 1 base, J lost 3 bases, and 10 bases lay in between. In germline, CDR1 is LGHDT, CDR2 YNNKEL (reference sequence). This CDR3 is CASSQGGNNYEQYF. CDR3 nucleotides: TGTGCCAGCAGCCAAGGAGGGAACAACTACGAGCAGTACTTC.

This chain links TRBV2 with TRBJ1-6; D perhaps matches TRBD1 (5 bases). This CDR3 region has 13 residues. Between the trimmed V and J ends, which lost 9 bases and 8 bases, there was a span of 14 bases. Per the germline V gene, CDR1 is SNHLY and CDR2 is FYNNEI. The CDR3 DNA follows: TGTGCCAGTGATGGGGGATTAGATTCACCCCTCCACTTT. Its translation is CASDGGLDSPLHF.

The CDR3 region has the DNA TGTGCCAGCAGTTTAAACGAGGGCAGGGGTAGTGATGGCTACACCTTC. It encodes CASSLNEGRGSDGYTF. This chain links TRBV28 with TRBJ1-2; the D gene is possibly TRBD1 (6 bases). The length of the CDR3 is 16 residues. Germline V gives CDR1 MDHEN, CDR2 SYDVKM. Trimming shortened V by 2 bases and J by 6 bases, and 19 bases separated the two germline ends.

The chain uses TRBV30 and TRBJ2-5, with 9 bases aligning to TRBD1. In germline, CDR1 is GTSNPN, CDR2 SVGIG (reference sequence). The CDR3 has 13 amino acids. CDR3 in DNA: TGTGCGTGGTCTACAGGGGGCGTAGAGACCCAGTACTTC. This sequence encodes CAWSTGGVETQYF. The variable domain in full, with the rest retrieved from reference TRBV30 and TRBJ2-5, is SQTIHQWPATLVQPVGSPLSLECTVEGTSNPNLYWYRQAAGRGLQLLFYSVGIGQISSEVPQNLSASRPQDRQFILSSKKLLLSDSGFYLCAWSTGGVETQYFGPGTRLLVL.

J is TRBJ1-6 and V is TRBV15; a possible D gene is TRBD1 (6 bases). This CDR3 is built from 16 residues. The germline V gene encodes CDR1 LNHNV and CDR2 YYDKDF (reference sequence). The V end lost 0 bases, the J end lost 12 bases, and 18 bases lay between the germline ends. In DNA, the CDR3 is TGTGCCACCAGCAGAGAGGCGGGGACAATCGAGGGACCCCTCCACTTT. Protein sequence: CATSREAGTIEGPLHF. Drawing the rest from reference TRBV15 and TRBJ1-6, the complete variable domain is DAMVIQNPRYQVTQFGKPVTLSCSQTLNHNVMYWYQQKSSQAPKLLFHYYDKDFNNEADTPDNFQSRRPNTSFCFLDIRSPGLGDTAMYLCATSREAGTIEGPLHFGNGTRLTVT.

The rearrangement joins TRBV6-6 to TRBJ1-5; 9 bases match TRBD1. In germline, CDR1 is MNHNY, CDR2 SVGAGI (reference sequence). The CDR3 totals 17 residues. The V segment lost 5 bases and the J segment 0 bases; nucleotides outside the gene matches: 8. DNA of the CDR3: TGTGCCAGCAGTCGGGGACAGGGCTACCTTAGCAATCAGCCCCAGCATTTT. This encodes CASSRGQGYLSNQPQHF.